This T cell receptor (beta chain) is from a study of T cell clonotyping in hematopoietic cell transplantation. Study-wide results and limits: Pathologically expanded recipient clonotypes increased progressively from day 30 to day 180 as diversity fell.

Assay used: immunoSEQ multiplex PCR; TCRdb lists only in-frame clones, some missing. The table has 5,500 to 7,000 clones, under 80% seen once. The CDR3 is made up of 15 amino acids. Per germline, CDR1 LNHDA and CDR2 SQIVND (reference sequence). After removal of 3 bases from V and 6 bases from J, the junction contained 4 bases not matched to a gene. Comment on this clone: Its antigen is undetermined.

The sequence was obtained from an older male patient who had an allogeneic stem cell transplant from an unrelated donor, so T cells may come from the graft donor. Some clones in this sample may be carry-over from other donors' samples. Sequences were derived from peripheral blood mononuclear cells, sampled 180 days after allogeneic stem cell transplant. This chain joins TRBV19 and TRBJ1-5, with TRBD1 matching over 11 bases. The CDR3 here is CASSIGTGGGQPQHF. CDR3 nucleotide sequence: TGTGCCAGTAGTATCGGGACAGGGGGAGGTCAGCCCCAGCATTTT.